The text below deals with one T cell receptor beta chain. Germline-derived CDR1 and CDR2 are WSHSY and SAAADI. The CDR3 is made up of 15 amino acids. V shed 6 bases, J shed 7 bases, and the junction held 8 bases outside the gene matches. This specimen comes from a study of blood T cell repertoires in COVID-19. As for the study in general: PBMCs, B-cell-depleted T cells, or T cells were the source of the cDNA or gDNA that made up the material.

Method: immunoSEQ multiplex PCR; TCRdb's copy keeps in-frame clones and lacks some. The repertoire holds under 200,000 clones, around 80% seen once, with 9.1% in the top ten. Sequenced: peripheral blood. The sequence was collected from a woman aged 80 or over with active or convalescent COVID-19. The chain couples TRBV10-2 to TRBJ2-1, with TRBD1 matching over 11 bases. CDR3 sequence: CASRVGQGATNEQFF. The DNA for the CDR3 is TGCGCCAGCAGGGTCGGACAGGGGGCTACGAATGAGCAGTTCTTC.